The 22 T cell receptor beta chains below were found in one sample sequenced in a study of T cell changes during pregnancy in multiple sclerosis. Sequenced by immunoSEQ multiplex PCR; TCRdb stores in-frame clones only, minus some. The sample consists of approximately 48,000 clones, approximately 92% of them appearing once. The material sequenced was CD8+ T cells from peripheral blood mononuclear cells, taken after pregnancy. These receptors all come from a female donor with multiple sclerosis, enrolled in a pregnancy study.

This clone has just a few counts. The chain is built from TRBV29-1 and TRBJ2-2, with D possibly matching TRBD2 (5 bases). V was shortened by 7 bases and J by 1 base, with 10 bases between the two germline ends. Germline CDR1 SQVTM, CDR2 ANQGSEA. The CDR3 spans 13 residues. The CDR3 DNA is TGCAGCGCTGAGGAGGTGAACACCGGGGAGCTGTTTTTT. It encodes CSAEEVNTGELFF.

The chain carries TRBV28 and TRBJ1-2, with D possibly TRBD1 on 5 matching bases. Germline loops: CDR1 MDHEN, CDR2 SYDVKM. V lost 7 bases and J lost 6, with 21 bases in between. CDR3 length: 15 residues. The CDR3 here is CASTPLSPGGHGYTF. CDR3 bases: TGTGCCAGCACCCCGTTGAGCCCGGGGGGACATGGCTACACCTTC.

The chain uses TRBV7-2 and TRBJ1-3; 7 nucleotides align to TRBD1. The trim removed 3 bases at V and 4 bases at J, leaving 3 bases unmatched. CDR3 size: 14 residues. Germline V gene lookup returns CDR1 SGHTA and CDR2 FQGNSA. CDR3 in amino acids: CASSLPGQGNTIYF. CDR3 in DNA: TGTGCCAGCAGCTTGCCGGGACAGGGAAACACCATATATTTT.

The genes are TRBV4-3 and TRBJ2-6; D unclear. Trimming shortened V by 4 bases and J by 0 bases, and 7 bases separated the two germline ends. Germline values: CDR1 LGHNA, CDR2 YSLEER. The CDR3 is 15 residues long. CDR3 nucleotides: TGCGCCAGCAGCCCCCAGGTCTCTGGGGCCAACGTCCTGACTTTC. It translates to CASSPQVSGANVLTF.

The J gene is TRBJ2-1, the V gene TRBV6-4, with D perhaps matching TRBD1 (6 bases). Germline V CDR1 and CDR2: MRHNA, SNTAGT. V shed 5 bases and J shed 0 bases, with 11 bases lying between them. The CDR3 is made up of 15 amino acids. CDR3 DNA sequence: TGTGCCAGCAGTTCAGGGGTTGGCTCCTACAATGAGCAGTTCTTC. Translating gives CASSSGVGSYNEQFF.

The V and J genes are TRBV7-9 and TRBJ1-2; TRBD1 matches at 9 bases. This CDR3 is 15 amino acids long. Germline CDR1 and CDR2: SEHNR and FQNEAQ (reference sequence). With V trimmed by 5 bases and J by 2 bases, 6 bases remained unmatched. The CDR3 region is CASSNYRGPNYGYTF. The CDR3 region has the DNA TGTGCCAGCAGCAACTACAGGGGGCCAAACTATGGCTACACCTTC.

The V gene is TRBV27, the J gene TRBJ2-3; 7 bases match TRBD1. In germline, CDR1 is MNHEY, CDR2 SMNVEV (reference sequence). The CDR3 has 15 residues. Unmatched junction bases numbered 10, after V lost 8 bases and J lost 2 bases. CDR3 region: CASRRDSLYTDTQYF. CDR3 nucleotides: TGTGCCAGCCGTCGGGACAGTCTTTACACAGATACGCAGTATTTT.

CDR3 amino acids: CASSVTSGTFTDTQYF. In nucleotides, the CDR3 is TGTGCCAGCAGCGTGACTAGCGGGACTTTTACAGATACGCAGTATTTT. This chain joins TRBV5-6 and TRBJ2-3, with 11 bases identical to TRBD2. The CDR3 loop spans 16 amino acids. Germline V gene lookup returns CDR1 SGHDT and CDR2 YYEEEE. V lost 4 bases to trimming and J lost 3 bases; unmatched junction nucleotides: 7.

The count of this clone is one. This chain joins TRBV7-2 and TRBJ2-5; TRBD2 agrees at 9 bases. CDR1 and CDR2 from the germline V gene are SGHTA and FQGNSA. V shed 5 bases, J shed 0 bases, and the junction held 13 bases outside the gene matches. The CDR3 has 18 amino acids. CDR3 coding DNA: TGTGCCAGCAGCCGCGCCCCTCCTAGCGGGGCGTACCAAGAGACCCAGTACTTC. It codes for CASSRAPPSGAYQETQYF.

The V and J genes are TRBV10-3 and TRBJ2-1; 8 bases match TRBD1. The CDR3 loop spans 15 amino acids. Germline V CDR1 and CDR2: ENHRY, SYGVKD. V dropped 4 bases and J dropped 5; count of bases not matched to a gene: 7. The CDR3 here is CAISVSGQGNNEQFF. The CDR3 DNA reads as TGTGCCATCAGTGTGTCTGGACAGGGAAACAATGAGCAGTTCTTC.

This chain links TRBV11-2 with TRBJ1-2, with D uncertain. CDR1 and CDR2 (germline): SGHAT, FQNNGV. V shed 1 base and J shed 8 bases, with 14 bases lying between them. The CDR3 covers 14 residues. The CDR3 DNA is TGTGCCAGCAGCTTAGGAGGGAACACGAACGGCTACACCTTC. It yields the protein CASSLGGNTNGYTF.

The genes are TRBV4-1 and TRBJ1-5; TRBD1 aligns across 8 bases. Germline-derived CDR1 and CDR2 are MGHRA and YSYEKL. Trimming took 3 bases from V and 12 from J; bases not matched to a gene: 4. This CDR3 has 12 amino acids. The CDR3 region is CASSHGTGDQHF. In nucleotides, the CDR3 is TGCGCCAGCAGCCATGGGACAGGTGACCAGCATTTT.

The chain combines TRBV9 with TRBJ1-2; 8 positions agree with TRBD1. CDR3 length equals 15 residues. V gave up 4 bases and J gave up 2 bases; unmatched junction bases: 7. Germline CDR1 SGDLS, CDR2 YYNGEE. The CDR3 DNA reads TGTGCCAGCAGCCCCCAGGGGGCGGCAAACTATGGCTACACCTTC. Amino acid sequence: CASSPQGAANYGYTF.

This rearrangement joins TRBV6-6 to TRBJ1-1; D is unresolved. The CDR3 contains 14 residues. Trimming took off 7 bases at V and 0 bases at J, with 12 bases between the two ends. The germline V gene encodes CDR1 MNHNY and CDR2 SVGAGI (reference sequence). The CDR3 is CASNDDILNTEAFF. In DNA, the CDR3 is TGTGCCAGCAACGACGACATACTGAACACTGAAGCTTTCTTT.

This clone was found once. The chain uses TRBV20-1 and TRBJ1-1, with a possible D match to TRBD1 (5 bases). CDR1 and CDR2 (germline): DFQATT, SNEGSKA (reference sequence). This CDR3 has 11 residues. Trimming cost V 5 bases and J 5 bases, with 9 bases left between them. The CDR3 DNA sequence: TGCAGTGCTGGGGGGGGGACTGAAGCTTTCTTT. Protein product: CSAGGGTEAFF.

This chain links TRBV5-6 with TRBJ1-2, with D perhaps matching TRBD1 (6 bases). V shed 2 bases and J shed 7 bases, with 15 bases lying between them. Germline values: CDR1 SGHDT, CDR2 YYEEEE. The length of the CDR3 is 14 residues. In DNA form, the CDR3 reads TGTGCCAGCAGCTTCCGCGGGGGGGCGGGTGGCTACACCTTC. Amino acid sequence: CASSFRGGAGGYTF.

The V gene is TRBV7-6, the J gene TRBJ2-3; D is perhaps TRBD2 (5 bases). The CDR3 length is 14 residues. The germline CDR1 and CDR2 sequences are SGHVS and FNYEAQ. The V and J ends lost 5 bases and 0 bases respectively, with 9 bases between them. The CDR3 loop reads CASSPLESTDTQYF. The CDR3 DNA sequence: TGTGCCAGCAGCCCACTAGAGAGCACAGATACGCAGTATTTT. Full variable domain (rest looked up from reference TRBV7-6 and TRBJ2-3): GAGVSQSPRYKVTKRGQDVALRCDPISGHVSLYWYRQALGQGPEFLTYFNYEAQQDKSGLPNDRFSAERPEGSISTLTIQRTEQRDSAMYRCASSPLESTDTQYFGPGTRLTVL.

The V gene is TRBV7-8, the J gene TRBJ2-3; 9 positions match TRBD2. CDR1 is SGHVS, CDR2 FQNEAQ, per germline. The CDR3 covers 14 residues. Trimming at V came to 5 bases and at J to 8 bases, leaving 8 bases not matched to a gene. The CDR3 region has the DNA TGTGCCAGCAGCCCCGGGACTAGCAGTAGTACGCAGTATTTT. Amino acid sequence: CASSPGTSSSTQYF.

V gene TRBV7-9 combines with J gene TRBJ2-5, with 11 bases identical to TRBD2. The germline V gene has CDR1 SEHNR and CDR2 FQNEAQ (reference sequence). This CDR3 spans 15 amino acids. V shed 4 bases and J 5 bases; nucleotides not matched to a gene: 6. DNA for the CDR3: TGTGCCAGCAGCTCACTTAGCGGGAGGGGGGAGACCCAGTACTTC. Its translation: CASSSLSGRGETQYF. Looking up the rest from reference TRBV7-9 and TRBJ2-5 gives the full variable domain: DTGVSQNPRHKITKRGQNVTFRCDPISEHNRLYWYRQTLGQGPEFLTYFQNEAQLEKSRLLSDRFSAERPKGSFSTLEIQRTEQGDSAMYLCASSSLSGRGETQYFGPGTRLLVL.

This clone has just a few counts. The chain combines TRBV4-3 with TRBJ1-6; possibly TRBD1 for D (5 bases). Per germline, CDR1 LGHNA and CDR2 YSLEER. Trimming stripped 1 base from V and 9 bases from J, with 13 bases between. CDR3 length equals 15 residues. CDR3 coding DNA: TGCGCCAGCAGCCAAGGGACACTTCATAGTTCACCCCTCCACTTT. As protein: CASSQGTLHSSPLHF.

The CDR3 region is CAVLSVTSGHNEQFF. The CDR3 DNA is TGTGCCGTTCTCTCTGTGACTAGCGGACACAATGAGCAGTTCTTC. The V and J genes are TRBV10-3 and TRBJ2-1; 9 bases fit TRBD2. The CDR3 is 15 residues long. The J segment lost 5 bases and the V segment lost 11 bases, leaving 13 bases of the junction unmatched. CDR1 ENHRY and CDR2 SYGVKD come from the germline V gene.

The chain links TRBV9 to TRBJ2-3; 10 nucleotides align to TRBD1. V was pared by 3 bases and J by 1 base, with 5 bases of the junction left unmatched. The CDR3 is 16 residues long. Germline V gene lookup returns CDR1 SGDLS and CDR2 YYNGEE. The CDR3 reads CASSGTGGPGTDTQYF. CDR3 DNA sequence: TGTGCCAGCAGCGGGACAGGGGGTCCAGGCACAGATACGCAGTATTTT.